The clone carrying this T cell receptor beta chain was seen at least ten times. Its specificity is not known. The trim removed 7 bases at V and 1 base at J, leaving 3 bases unmatched. CDR1 DFQATT and CDR2 SNEGSKA come from the germline V gene (reference sequence). There are 12 residues in the CDR3. The entry originates in a study of T cell repertoires in cytomegalovirus infection. Turning to the study itself: TCR beta signatures that were public indicated CMV infection and matching HLA type. Points from the study as a whole: Summed frequency of shared TCR beta families picked out CMV carriers who also had the relevant HLA. Across the ex vivo response, the dominant clonotypes were HLA-C-restricted CMV-specific TCR beta clonotypes.

Using its own MiXCR run on the reads, TCRdb lists one record per CDR3 protein. The profile shows about 250,000 distinct CDR3 sequences, 5% to 8.5% of them singletons. This receptor was taken from a human donor in good health (CMV status not recorded). Some clones in this sample may be carry-over from other donors' samples. Sequencing input: PBMCs. The gene calls are TRBV20-1 and TRBJ2-5, with 7 bases identical to TRBD2. CDR3 protein: CSGGGAQETQYF. The CDR3 DNA follows: TGCAGTGGGGGAGGGGCCCAAGAGACCCAGTACTTC.